This T cell receptor beta chain was retrieved from a study of T cell responses to AZD1222 COVID-19 vaccine (dated by TCRdb to the early 2020s). Turning to the overall study: AZD1222 recipients with second doses at about 4 weeks or about 12 weeks were pooled, because spike-specific TCR depth and breadth did not differ between schedules. Enrollment into the trials was organized by age into subgroups of 18-55, 56-69 and 70-plus years, and those subgroups contained approximately 150, 30 and 60 TCR-sequenced participants, respectively. TCR sequencing covered 230 or so trial participants: 207 given two doses of AZD1222 and 26 given two doses of MenACWY control vaccine. What the authors observed across the whole study: Vaccine-associated CD4 TCRs spanned the whole spike protein, with dominant responses in regions 160-218 and 743-854. After two AZD1222 doses, both the breadth and the depth of spike-specific TCRs were significantly higher than at day 0 and than in MenACWY recipients. Because no day 14 peak-response samples were available, the repertoires could be characterized only after the peak T cell response. The 56-69-year group was small, and its depth increase did not reach significance, likely because of low power. Participants were mostly white British and included more females than males, and it was suggested by the authors that clonal diversity may have been underestimated. Reportedly, almost half of the unique spike-specific TCRs recognized epitopes lying outside the regions that are mutated in the B.1.351 and B.1.1.7 variants. Conclusions about previously exposed vaccinees are limited because only a handful of AZD1222 recipients were SARS-CoV-2 seropositive at baseline.

The CDR3 regions of human TCRbeta chains were analyzed by immunosequencing. In the original analysis: Repertoire TCRs were checked for matches against a reference library of SARS-CoV-2-specific TCRs that had been generated using the MIRA antigen-specificity platform. Breadth was defined as the fraction of unique TCRs that were SARS-CoV-2-associated. Depth was defined as the fraction of total T cells that were SARS-CoV-2-associated. Using the MIRA data, each spike-specific TCR was mapped to the spike region that the TCR reacts to and placed in a CD4 or CD8 class. Log10-transformed breadth and depth values were compared by one-way ANOVA with Sidak's multiple comparisons tests. TCRdb retrieved this table from immuneACCESS and kept in-frame rearrangements only. Not all clones are present; in checked studies, unresolved V genes account for under half, and no reason is known for the remainder. The DNA gave D and trimming, while V, J and clone size come from that table. The sample table shows around 130,000 clones, and around 91% are seen once. The ten biggest clones cover under 4% of the sample.

Comments on this clone: Its antigen remains undetermined. Per-base qualities were not stored, and no clone one base away is much larger.

The time point label corresponds to: baseline before first vaccination. Samples from vaccinated people were obtained from the UK trials COV001 and COV002, which included a single-blind randomized controlled phase 2/3 trial of AZD1222 (ChAdOx1 nCoV-19) in healthy adults. For TCRbeta chain sequencing, PBMC samples from trial participants were taken at day 0 and at day 28 after the second dose. The germline V gene provides CDR1 MNHEY and CDR2 SVGAGI. The CDR3, from cysteine to phenylalanine, totals 15 residues. Only the CDR3 part of the read is kept: 45 bases, read in frame from the first base. Germline trimming: 6 bases from V, 5 bases from J; junction bases outside gene matches: 10.

The chain was built from TRBV6-5 and TRBJ2-7, with 10 middle bases fitting TRBD2. Here the sequenced sample was peripheral blood, taken on day 0 of AZD1222 vaccination. This TCR derives from an adult in good health. Here is the DNA: TGTGCCAGCAGGACCCTTAGCGGGGGGATCAACGAGCAGTACTTC. This is translated as CASRTLSGGINEQYF.